This record looks at one T cell receptor beta chain sequence and its context. This clonotype appeared many times. There is no known antigen for this receptor. The input lacks base qualities; no much larger clone sits a single base away. CDR1 is given as SGHRS and CDR2 as YFSETQ, both from the germline V gene. The cysteine opens and the phenylalanine closes a CDR3 of 15 amino acids. CDR3 DNA only is kept here, 45 bases in frame from base 1. V is reduced by 4 bases and J by 5 bases, leaving a spacing of 19 bases between them. The entry originates in a study of T cells in Graves' hyperthyroidism and ophthalmopathy (dated by TCRdb to about 2019). In the study overall: Peripheral blood was sampled at the time of initial diagnosis, prior to any treatment. After blood sampling, hyperthyroidism patients were treated with methimazole at a starting dose of 30 mg daily, and ophthalmopathy patients were treated with high-dose intravenous methylprednisolone. TCR Vbeta CDR3 sequencing of 120 to 150 peripheral blood samples (around 45 ophthalmopathy, 75 to 80 hyperthyroidism and approximately 17 progressor patients) is reported in the paper. To identify TCR V-J signatures that set the groups apart, the researchers used a discovery cohort of roughly 100 patients, made up of approximately 43 with Graves' ophthalmopathy and 55 to 65 with stable Graves' hyperthyroidism. In about 6 Graves' hyperthyroidism patients, the study also compared T-cell repertoires from thyroid tissue with T-cell repertoires from blood. Prospective prediction of ophthalmopathy was tested in an independent validation cohort consisting of 18 hyperthyroidism patients and 15 to 17 patients who later progressed to ophthalmopathy. For training and testing, the 95 to 100 patients in the discovery cohort were randomly divided in a 7:3 ratio. The study at large found these results: Sample size was not statistically predetermined, and investigators were not blinded to group allocation. Blood samples also contained most of the expanded thyroid clonotypes (frequency above 0.001), which suggests that blood repertoires may reflect thyroid immune responses. During validation, the model predicted progression to ophthalmopathy a median of around 7 months ahead of onset, with just under 71% sensitivity and roughly 72% specificity. Ophthalmopathy was separated from stable hyperthyroidism by a 13 V-J signature model, with just over 85% sensitivity and around 81% specificity obtained in cross-validation and 80%/75% obtained in testing.

Stable Graves' hyperthyroidism was defined as no progression to ophthalmopathy during 18 months of follow-up. The hyperthyroidism patients were between 18 and 65 years old and newly diagnosed, with a disease duration of less than 2 months. Any patient with an uncontrolled infection, another autoimmune disease, pregnancy or lactation was excluded. Diagnoses were based on clinical symptoms, serum thyroxine and TRAb, thyroid ultrasound and orbital computed tomography. Ficoll-Paque density gradient centrifugation was used to isolate PBMCs from about 10 ml of fresh peripheral blood. Total RNA was extracted using Trizol reagent, and RNA quality was assessed on an Agilent 2100 Bioanalyzer. The TCR beta CDR3 regions were amplified from RNA transcripts. For the first round of RT-PCR on the TCR CDR3, the HTBI primer set was used together with the Qiagen OneStep RT-PCR kit. The libraries were constructed in a second round of multiplex PCR and then size-selected and purified. The libraries were sequenced on an Illumina HiSeq2000 using paired-end 100 bp reads. The authors' pipeline ran thus. SOAPnuke was used to process the raw data, removing reads that contained adapters or uncalled bases, had a mean Phred below 15, or lacked an exact match to the constant primer or identifier. High-quality paired reads were merged using COPE v1.2.5, and each unique nucleotide sequence was defined as a clonotype. MiTCR v1.1 was used to align the clonotypes against IMGT TRBV, TRBD and TRBJ reference segments. The analysis was restricted to V-J combinations with a frequency above 0.0001, which together covered roughly 99% of the repertoires. A TCS score was defined as the ratio between F50 (clonal expansion) and ExV (chaos), using BLOSUM62-based TCRdist between CDR3 peptides within each V-J. Welch's t-statistics and random forest reduced fewer than 600 V-J features to roughly 13, which were used in a naive Bayes classifier (R e1071). TCRdb reworked the public reads: Q25 trimming with fastp, MiXCR clone assembly, productive beta chains retained. Each entry is one CDR3 protein sequence, shown with its most common DNA and genes. TCRdb, not the authors, supplied the V and J calls. This sample comprises fewer than 250,000 distinct CDR3 sequences, roughly 18% of them detected only once. 50% of the sample is taken by the ten largest.

The clonotype originates from a man aged 45-65 years with Graves' hyperthyroidism. The source material was blood. The chain is made from TRBV5-1 and TRBJ2-7; the D gene identity is not certain. The CDR3 has the sequence CASSPDRKVGDEQYF. The nucleotide sequence is given as TGCGCCAGCAGCCCGGACCGAAAGGTGGGCGACGAGCAGTACTTC.